The 25 T cell receptor beta chains given below trace back to one sample, sequenced in a study of blood T cell repertoires in COVID-19. Method: immunoSEQ multiplex PCR; TCRdb's copy keeps in-frame clones and lacks some. Of 200,000 to 250,000 clones detected, about 94% appear once; the ten largest clones hold 0.75% to 1%. The sequenced sample was peripheral blood. Receptors originate from a man aged 55 to 70 with COVID-19, enrolled during active disease.

The chain carries TRBV3-1 (or the pseudogene TRBV3-2) and TRBJ1-2; TRBD1 matches 8 bases. Per germline, CDR1 LGHDT and CDR2 YNNKEL (reference sequence). V lost 5 bases, J lost 2 bases, and 7 bases stayed unmatched. The CDR3 is 15 amino acids. This CDR3 is CASSSTGGRNYGYTF. The DNA for the CDR3 is TGTGCCAGCAGCAGCACAGGGGGTCGGAACTATGGCTACACCTTC.

The table lists this clone with a few counts. The chain recombines TRBV23-1 with TRBJ1-2, with 12 positions matching TRBD1. TRBV23-1 is assigned to the ORF class and has an uncertain function. CDR3 length: 17 amino acids. J lost 6 bases, V lost 4 bases, and 12 bases had no gene match. CDR3 DNA: TGCGCCAGCAGTCCACTCCCACCGGGACAGGGGGCGCATGGCTACACCTTC. Translated, it gives CASSPLPPGQGAHGYTF.

The V and J genes are TRBV19 and TRBJ1-2; TRBD1 matches at 10 bases. The V gene end was trimmed by 6 bases and the J gene end by 4 bases; junction bases not matched to a gene: 5. From germline, CDR1 is LNHDA and CDR2 SQIVND (reference sequence). The CDR3 is 14 residues long. The CDR3 region has the DNA TGTGCCAGTAGCGGACAGGGGGGCAGCTATGGCTACACCTTC. Protein product: CASSGQGGSYGYTF.

The rearrangement links TRBV6-6 to TRBJ1-2; tentatively, D is TRBD1 (5 bases). Trimming took off 9 bases at V and 0 bases at J, with 11 bases between the two ends. Germline V lookup: CDR1 MNHNY, CDR2 SVGAGI (reference sequence). The CDR3 extends over 13 amino acids. CDR3 nucleotide sequence: TGTGCCAGTAGACAGACGACTAACTATGGCTACACCTTC. As protein: CASRQTTNYGYTF.

The genes are TRBV9 and TRBJ2-1, with TRBD2 identical over 9 bases. V lost 0 bases, J lost 6 bases, and 4 bases stayed unmatched. This CDR3 contains 15 residues. Germline-derived CDR1 and CDR2 are SGDLS and YYNGEE. For the CDR3, the DNA is TGTGCCAGCAGCGTAGTAGGTAGCGGGGGCAATGAGCAGTTCTTC. Translated: CASSVVGSGGNEQFF.

The chain recombines TRBV19 with TRBJ1-2, with 10 bases fitting TRBD1. Germline loops: CDR1 LNHDA, CDR2 SQIVND (reference sequence). Germline trimming cut 4 bases from V and 8 bases from J; bases unmatched to any gene: 10. CDR3 size: 15 residues. The DNA for the CDR3 is TGTGCCAGTAGTACCCCCGGGACAGGGGAAGTCGGCTACACCTTC. Translated, it gives CASSTPGTGEVGYTF.

This clone turned up a few times. The chain recombines TRBV5-1 with TRBJ2-5; 14 bases are shared with TRBD2. The CDR3 spans 15 residues. The junction had 6 bases not matched to a gene; V was cut back by 7 bases and J by 4 bases. Germline loops: CDR1 SGHRS, CDR2 YFSETQ. For the CDR3, the DNA is TGCGCCAGCGCCGGGACTAGCGGGGGTCCAGAGACCCAGTACTTC. This sequence encodes CASAGTSGGPETQYF.

The V call is TRBV7-2, the J call TRBJ2-7, with 7 bases fitting TRBD1. Per germline, CDR1 SGHTA and CDR2 FQGNSA. CDR3 length equals 14 residues. After removal of 2 bases from V and 1 base from J, the junction contained 2 bases not matched to a gene. The CDR3 coding sequence is TGTGCCAGCAGCTTATCACAGGGGTCCTACGAGCAGTACTTC. It translates to CASSLSQGSYEQYF.

The chain has TRBV18 and TRBJ2-2; 8 nucleotides align to TRBD1. J gave up 0 bases and V 2 bases, and 2 bases lay outside the gene matches. CDR1 is KGHSH, CDR2 LQKENI, per germline. This CDR3 contains 16 residues. The CDR3: CASSPSGGTNTGELFF. For the CDR3, the DNA is TGTGCCAGCTCACCATCAGGGGGCACGAACACCGGGGAGCTGTTTTTT.

V is TRBV29-1 and J is TRBJ2-7; TRBD1 matches 9 bases. V shed 6 bases and J 3 bases; nucleotides not matched to a gene: 6. Germline loops: CDR1 SQVTM, CDR2 ANQGSEA. CDR3 length equals 13 residues. DNA for the CDR3: TGCAGCGTCCCGGGACAGGGTTTCTACGAGCAGTACTTC. Protein sequence: CSVPGQGFYEQYF.

This sequence joins TRBV4-1 and TRBJ2-3, with D possibly TRBD1 on 5 matching bases. The germline CDR1 and CDR2 sequences are MGHRA and YSYEKL. The CDR3 runs to 17 residues. V was cut by 5 bases and J by 5 bases, with 23 bases left in between. CDR3 DNA: TGCGCCAGCAGCATTTCAGGGTTTACCCGTCCTTTAGATACGCAGTATTTT. Protein sequence: CASSISGFTRPLDTQYF.

This clone was seen once. The CDR3 bases are TGTGCCAGCACGGGGGTCTACGAGCAGTACTTC. It translates to CASTGVYEQYF. This chain joins TRBV6-5 and TRBJ2-7; possible D gene TRBD2, 6 bases. In germline, CDR1 is MNHEY, CDR2 SVGAGI. The V gene lost 7 bases and the J gene lost 3 bases, with 7 bases spanning the gap. CDR3 size: 11 residues.

V gene TRBV11-2 combines with J gene TRBJ2-7; 7 bases map to TRBD2. The CDR3 is made up of 13 amino acids. Germline V lookup: CDR1 SGHAT, CDR2 FQNNGV. Trimming at V came to 7 bases and at J to 1 base, leaving 4 bases not matched to a gene. The CDR3 loop reads CASNSGGSYEQYF. In DNA form, the CDR3 reads TGTGCCAGCAACTCGGGGGGATCCTACGAGCAGTACTTC.

This clone appeared once. V and J are TRBV7-2 and TRBJ1-5; D remains unclear. CDR1 is SGHTA and CDR2 is FQGNSA in the germline V gene. Trimming took off 0 bases at V and 4 bases at J, with 13 bases between the two ends. The CDR3 is made up of 16 amino acids. CDR3 coding DNA: TGTGCCAGCAGCTTAGCAGGTCTCAGCGTAAATCAGCCCCAGCATTTT. Encoded protein: CASSLAGLSVNQPQHF.

J is TRBJ1-5 and V is TRBV7-9, with 7 positions matching TRBD1. The CDR3 spans 19 residues. Germline assignment: CDR1 SEHNR and CDR2 FQNEAQ (reference sequence). V shed 2 bases and J 1 base; nucleotides not matched to a gene: 14. The CDR3 loop is CASSLRRGRDVGSNQPQHF. In nucleotides, the CDR3 is TGTGCCAGCAGCTTAAGAAGGGGGCGGGACGTGGGGAGCAATCAGCCCCAGCATTTT. Based on the CDR3 plus reference TRBV7-9 and TRBJ1-5, the full variable domain is DTGVSQNPRHKITKRGQNVTFRCDPISEHNRLYWYRQTLGQGPEFLTYFQNEAQLEKSRLLSDRFSAERPKGSFSTLEIQRTEQGDSAMYLCASSLRRGRDVGSNQPQHFGDGTRLSIL.

Concerning this clone itself: Other DNA sequences in this specimen translate into the identical CDR3. This CDR3 is CASSSDRGNQPQHF. DNA for the CDR3: TGTGCCAGCAGTTCCGACAGGGGCAATCAGCCCCAGCATTTT. The chain recombines TRBV6-5 with TRBJ1-5; 7 bases match TRBD1. Germline loops: CDR1 MNHEY, CDR2 SVGAGI. CDR3 length: 14 amino acids. V lost 4 bases, J lost 2 bases, and 2 bases stayed unmatched.

To note about this clone: Other DNA variants within this sample encode the same CDR3. The V call is TRBV28, the J call TRBJ1-5; possible D gene TRBD1, 5 bases. The V end lost 2 bases, the J end lost 2 bases, and 7 bases lay between the germline ends. The germline CDR1 and CDR2 sequences are MDHEN and SYDVKM. The CDR3 is 14 residues long. CDR3 residues: CASSLGGGNQPQHF. The CDR3 DNA follows: TGTGCCAGCAGTTTAGGGGGGGGCAATCAGCCCCAGCATTTT.

V and J are TRBV6-6 and TRBJ1-2; D remains ambiguous. The V gene's germline CDR1 is MNHNY and CDR2 SVGAGI (reference sequence). The CDR3 is made up of 15 amino acids. Trimming took 2 bases from V and 4 from J, leaving 14 bases between them. DNA of the CDR3: TGTGCCAGCAGTTACAAGACGAATCGGGTCTATGGCTACACCTTC. Translating it yields CASSYKTNRVYGYTF.

The J gene is TRBJ2-7, the V gene TRBV6-5; the match to TRBD1 covers 8 bases. The CDR3 is 14 residues long. With V trimmed by 6 bases and J by 2 bases, 6 bases remained unmatched. Per the germline V gene, CDR1 is MNHEY and CDR2 is SVGAGI. DNA for the CDR3: TGTGCCAGCAGAGTAGACAGGGGCCCCTACGAGCAGTACTTC. Translation: CASRVDRGPYEQYF.

The chain combines TRBV2 with TRBJ1-2, with 9 bases matching TRBD1. The CDR3 has 14 residues. Germline trimming cut 7 bases from V and 2 bases from J; bases unmatched to any gene: 5. Germline V lookup: CDR1 SNHLY, CDR2 FYNNEI. CDR3 region: CASKVGQGNYGYTF. The CDR3 DNA reads TGTGCCAGCAAAGTGGGACAGGGCAACTATGGCTACACCTTC. The whole variable domain, remainder taken from reference TRBV2 and TRBJ1-2, is EPEVTQTPSHQVTQMGQEVILRCVPISNHLYFYWYRQILGQKVEFLVSFYNNEISEKSEIFDDQFSVERPDGSNFTLKIRSTKLEDSAMYFCASKVGQGNYGYTFGSGTRLTVV.

The rearrangement links TRBV7-8 to TRBJ1-4, with D possibly being TRBD1 (5 bases). The germline gives CDR1 SGHVS, CDR2 FQNEAQ. The CDR3 extends over 15 amino acids. With 3 bases removed from V and 11 bases from J, the gap between germline ends came to 19 bases. Here the CDR3 DNA reads TGTGCCAGCAGCTTGGGTTTAGGGGAACGGGGGAAACTGTTTTTT. Translation gives CASSLGLGERGKLFF. The entire variable domain, with the rest obtained from reference TRBV7-8 and TRBJ1-4, is as follows: GAGVSQSPRYKVAKRGQDVALRCDPISGHVSLFWYQQALGQGPEFLTYFQNEAQLDKSGLPSDRFFAERPEGSVSTLKIQRTQQEDSAVYLCASSLGLGERGKLFFGSGTQLSVL.

The rearrangement joins TRBV5-4 to TRBJ2-3; TRBD2 aligns across 15 bases. Germline values: CDR1 SGHNT, CDR2 YYREEE (reference sequence). With V trimmed by 5 bases and J by 4 bases, 8 bases remained unmatched. This CDR3 comprises 17 residues. In DNA, the CDR3 is TGTGCCAGCAGACCTGGACTAGCGGGGGGGAACGCAGATACGCAGTATTTT. It codes for CASRPGLAGGNADTQYF.

CDR3: CASSISGGTGELFF. As DNA, the CDR3 is TGTGCCAGCAGCATTAGCGGGGGGACCGGGGAGCTGTTTTTT. J is TRBJ2-2 and V is TRBV7-6; 10 bases are a match to TRBD2. V was clipped by 5 bases and J by 5 bases; unmatched bases: 2. This CDR3 has 14 amino acids. Germline V CDR1 and CDR2: SGHVS, FNYEAQ.

This chain uses TRBV27 with TRBJ1-5; a weak D match, TRBD1 (6 bases). The V gene's germline CDR1 is MNHEY and CDR2 SMNVEV (reference sequence). The CDR3 spans 18 residues. V gave up 5 bases and J gave up 0 bases, with 20 bases separating them. CDR3 coding DNA: TGTGCCAGCAGTAGGGGTGGGGCAACAGGGAATAGCAATCAGCCCCAGCATTTT. Protein product: CASSRGGATGNSNQPQHF.

This clone showed up just once. CDR3 nucleotides: TGCAGCGTTGACGGGACTAGCGGGGCCGATAGCTACGAGCAGTACTTC. It is translated as CSVDGTSGADSYEQYF. The gene calls are TRBV29-1 and TRBJ2-7; 13 bases are shared with TRBD2. The CDR3 loop spans 16 amino acids. J gave up 3 bases and V 3 bases, and 8 bases lay outside the gene matches. Looked up from germline, CDR1 is SQVTM and CDR2 is ANQGSEA.